The 5 T cell receptor beta chains below come from one sample, sequenced in a study of blood T cell repertoires in COVID-19. Generated by immunoSEQ multiplex PCR, the TCRdb table keeps only in-frame clones and is missing some. Of about 160,000 clones in the sample, approximately 80% were seen once. The sample comprised peripheral blood. The receptors were sampled from a woman between 40 and 55 years old with COVID-19, enrolled during active disease.

The gene calls are TRBV6-2 or TRBV6-3 and TRBJ2-2; 12 bases agree with TRBD2. The germline gives CDR1 MNHEY, CDR2 SVGEGT. Germline trimming cut 4 bases from V and 5 bases from J; bases unmatched to any gene: 8. The CDR3 totals 17 residues. CDR3 amino acids: CASSFERLAGVTGELFF. The CDR3 nucleotides are TGTGCCAGCAGTTTCGAACGACTAGCGGGGGTTACCGGGGAGCTGTTTTTT.

The CDR3 is CASSDSPGQGNNEQFF. For the CDR3, the DNA is TGTGCCAGCAGTGACTCTCCGGGACAGGGGAACAATGAGCAGTTCTTC. This sequence joins TRBV6-4 and TRBJ2-1, with 10 bases identical to TRBD1. Germline-derived CDR1 and CDR2 are MRHNA and SNTAGT. CDR3 length equals 16 residues. Germline trimming cut 0 bases from V and 5 bases from J; bases unmatched to any gene: 4.

V gene TRBV28 combines with J gene TRBJ2-7, with 11 bases matching TRBD1. This CDR3 has 14 amino acids. With V trimmed by 8 bases and J by 6 bases, 9 bases remained unmatched. Germline V gene sequence: CDR1 MDHEN, CDR2 SYDVKM. CDR3 nucleotides: TGTGCCAGCGACTCGGGACAGGGGGTCATCGAGCAGTACTTC. Protein: CASDSGQGVIEQYF.

The chain combines TRBV7-9 with TRBJ2-2, with D possibly being TRBD2 (5 bases). V was clipped by 5 bases and J by 0 bases, with 10 bases between them. The CDR3 length is 15 residues. In germline, CDR1 is SEHNR, CDR2 FQNEAQ (reference sequence). As DNA, the CDR3 is TGTGCCAGCAGCCAGCAGAGGGCGAACACCGGGGAGCTGTTTTTT. It encodes CASSQQRANTGELFF.

This sequence joins TRBV7-2 and TRBJ2-1, with 12 bases lining up with TRBD2. The CDR3 is made up of 16 amino acids. V shed 5 bases and J 2 bases; nucleotides not matched to a gene: 4. Per the germline V gene, CDR1 is SGHTA and CDR2 is FQGNSA. The CDR3 sequence is CASSRLAGGPYNEQFF. CDR3 DNA: TGTGCCAGCAGCCGTCTAGCGGGAGGGCCCTACAATGAGCAGTTCTTC.